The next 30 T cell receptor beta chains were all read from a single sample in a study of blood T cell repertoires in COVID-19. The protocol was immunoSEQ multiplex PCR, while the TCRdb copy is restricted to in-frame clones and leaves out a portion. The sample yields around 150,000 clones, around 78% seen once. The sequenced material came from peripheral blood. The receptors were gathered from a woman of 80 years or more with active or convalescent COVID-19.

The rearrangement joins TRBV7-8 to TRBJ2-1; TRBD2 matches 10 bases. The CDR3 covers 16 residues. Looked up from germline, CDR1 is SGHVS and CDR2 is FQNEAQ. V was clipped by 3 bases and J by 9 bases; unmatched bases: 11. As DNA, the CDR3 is TGTGCCAGCAGCTTGAGTTCCCTAGCGGGGGTTGGTGAGCAGTTCTTC. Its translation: CASSLSSLAGVGEQFF. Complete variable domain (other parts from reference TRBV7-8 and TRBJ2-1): GAGVSQSPRYKVAKRGQDVALRCDPISGHVSLFWYQQALGQGPEFLTYFQNEAQLDKSGLPSDRFFAERPEGSVSTLKIQRTQQEDSAVYLCASSLSSLAGVGEQFFGPGTRLTVL.

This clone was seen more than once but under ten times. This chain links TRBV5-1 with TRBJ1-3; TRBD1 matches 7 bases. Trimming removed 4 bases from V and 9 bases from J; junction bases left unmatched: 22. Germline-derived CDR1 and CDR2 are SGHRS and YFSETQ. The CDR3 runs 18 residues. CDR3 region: CASSPDRGTDGIFSTIYF. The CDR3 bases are TGCGCCAGCAGCCCCGATCGGGGGACAGACGGAATCTTTAGCACCATATATTTT.

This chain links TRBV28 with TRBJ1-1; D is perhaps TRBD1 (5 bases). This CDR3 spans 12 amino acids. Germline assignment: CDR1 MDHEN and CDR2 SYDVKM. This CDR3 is CGSGGTNTEAFF. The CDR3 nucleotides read TGTGGGAGCGGGGGGACGAACACTGAAGCTTTCTTT.

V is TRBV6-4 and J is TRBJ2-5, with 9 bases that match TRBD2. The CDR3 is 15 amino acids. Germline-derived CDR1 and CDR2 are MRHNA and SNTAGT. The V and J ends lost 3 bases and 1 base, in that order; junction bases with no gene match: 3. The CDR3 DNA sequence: TGTGCCAGCAGTGAGGGCGGGGGGGCCCAAGAGACCCAGTACTTC. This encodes CASSEGGGAQETQYF.

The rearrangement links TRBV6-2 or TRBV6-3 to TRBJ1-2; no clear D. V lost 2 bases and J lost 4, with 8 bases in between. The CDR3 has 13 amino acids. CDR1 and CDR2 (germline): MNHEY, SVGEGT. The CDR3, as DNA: TGTGCCAGCAGTTACGAGGGTAGCTATGGCTACACCTTC. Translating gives CASSYEGSYGYTF.

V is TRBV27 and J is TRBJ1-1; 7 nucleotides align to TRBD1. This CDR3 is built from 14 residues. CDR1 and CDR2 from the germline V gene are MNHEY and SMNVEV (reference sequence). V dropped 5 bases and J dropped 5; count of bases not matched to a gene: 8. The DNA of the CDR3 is TGTGCCAGCAGTCCCCCCAGGGGGTCAACTGAAGCTTTCTTT. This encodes CASSPPRGSTEAFF.

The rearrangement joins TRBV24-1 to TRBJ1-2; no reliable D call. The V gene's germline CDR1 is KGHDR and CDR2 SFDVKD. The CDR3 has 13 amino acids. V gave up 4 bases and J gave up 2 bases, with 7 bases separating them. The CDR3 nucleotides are TGTGCCACCAGTGAACTAACCAACTATGGCTACACCTTC. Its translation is CATSELTNYGYTF.

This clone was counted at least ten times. CDR3 sequence: CASSTYEGLNTEAFF. The CDR3 coding sequence is TGTGCCAGTAGTACTTACGAGGGTTTGAACACTGAAGCTTTCTTT. The chain recombines TRBV19 with TRBJ1-1; D uncertain. The CDR3 length is 15 residues. CDR1 is LNHDA, CDR2 SQIVND, per germline (reference sequence). With 4 bases removed from V and 0 bases from J, the gap between germline ends came to 12 bases. Supplemented by reference TRBV19 and TRBJ1-1, the full variable domain reads DGGITQSPKYLFRKEGQNVTLSCEQNLNHDAMYWYRQDPGQGLRLIYYSQIVNDFQKGDIAEGYSVSREKKESFPLTVTSAQKNPTAFYLCASSTYEGLNTEAFFGQGTRLTVV.

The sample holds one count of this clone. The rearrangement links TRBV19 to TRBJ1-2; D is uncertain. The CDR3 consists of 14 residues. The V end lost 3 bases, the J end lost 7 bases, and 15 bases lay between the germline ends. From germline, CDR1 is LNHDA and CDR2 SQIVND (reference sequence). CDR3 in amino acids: CASSMGRTGRGYTF. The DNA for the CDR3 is TGTGCCAGTAGTATGGGGAGAACCGGGCGTGGCTACACCTTC.

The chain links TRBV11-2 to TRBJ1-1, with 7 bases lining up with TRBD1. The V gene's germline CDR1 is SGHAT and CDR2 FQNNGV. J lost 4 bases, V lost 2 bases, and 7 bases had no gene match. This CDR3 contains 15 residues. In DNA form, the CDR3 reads TGTGCCAGCAGCTTAAATTCAGGGGGGAGCACTGAAGCTTTCTTT. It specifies CASSLNSGGSTEAFF. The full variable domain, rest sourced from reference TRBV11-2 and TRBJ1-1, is EAGVAQSPRYKIIEKRQSVAFWCNPISGHATLYWYQQILGQGPKLLIQFQNNGVVDDSQLPKDRFSAERLKGVDSTLKIQPAKLEDSAVYLCASSLNSGGSTEAFFGQGTRLTVV.

The CDR3 DNA is TGCGCCAGCAGCTTGGATAGCGGGGGGCCCACAGATACGCAGTATTTT. Amino acid sequence: CASSLDSGGPTDTQYF. The rearrangement uses TRBV5-1 and TRBJ2-3, with 10 bases aligning to TRBD2. Germline lookup yields CDR1 SGHRS and CDR2 YFSETQ. Germline trimming cut 0 bases from V and 2 bases from J; bases unmatched to any gene: 3. This CDR3 has 16 residues.

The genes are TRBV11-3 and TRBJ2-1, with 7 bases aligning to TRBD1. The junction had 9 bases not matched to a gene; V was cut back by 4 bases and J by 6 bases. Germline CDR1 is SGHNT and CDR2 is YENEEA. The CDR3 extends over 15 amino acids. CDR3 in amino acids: CASSSGTASPNEQFF. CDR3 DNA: TGTGCCAGCAGCTCCGGGACAGCCAGCCCCAATGAGCAGTTCTTC.

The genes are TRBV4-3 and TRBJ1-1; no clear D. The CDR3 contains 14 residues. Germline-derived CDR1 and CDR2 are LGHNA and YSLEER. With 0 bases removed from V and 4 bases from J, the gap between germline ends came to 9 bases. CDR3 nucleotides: TGCGCCAGCAGCCAAGAGAGCAGAGGCACTGAAGCTTTCTTT. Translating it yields CASSQESRGTEAFF.

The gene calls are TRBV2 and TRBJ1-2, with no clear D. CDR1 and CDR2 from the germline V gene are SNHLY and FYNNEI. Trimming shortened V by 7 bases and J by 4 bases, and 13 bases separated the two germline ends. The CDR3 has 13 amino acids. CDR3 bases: TGTGCCAGCATCCTTATGAGAACCTATGGCTACACCTTC. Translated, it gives CASILMRTYGYTF.

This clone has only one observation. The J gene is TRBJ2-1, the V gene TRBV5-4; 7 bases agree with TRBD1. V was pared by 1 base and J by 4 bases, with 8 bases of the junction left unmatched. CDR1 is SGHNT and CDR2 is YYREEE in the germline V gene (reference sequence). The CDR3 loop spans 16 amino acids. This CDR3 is CASSLYVGGEYNEQFF. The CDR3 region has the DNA TGTGCCAGCAGCTTGTATGTAGGGGGCGAGTACAATGAGCAGTTCTTC.

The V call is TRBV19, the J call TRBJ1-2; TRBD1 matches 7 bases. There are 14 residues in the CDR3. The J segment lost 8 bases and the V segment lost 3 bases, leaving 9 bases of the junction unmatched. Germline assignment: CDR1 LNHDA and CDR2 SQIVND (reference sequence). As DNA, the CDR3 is TGTGCCAGTAGTATTATAGGGGGCGCCGAGGGCTACACCTTC. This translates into CASSIIGGAEGYTF.

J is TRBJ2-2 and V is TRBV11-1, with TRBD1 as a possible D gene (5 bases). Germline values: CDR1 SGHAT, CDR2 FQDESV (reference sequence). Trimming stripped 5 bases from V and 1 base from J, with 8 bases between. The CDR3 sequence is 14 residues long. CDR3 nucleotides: TGTGCCAGCAGCCGGACACAGAACACCGGGGAGCTGTTTTTT. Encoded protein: CASSRTQNTGELFF. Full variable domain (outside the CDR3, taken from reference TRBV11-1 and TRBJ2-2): EAEVAQSPRYKITEKSQAVAFWCDPISGHATLYWYRQILGQGPELLVQFQDESVVDDSQLPKDRFSAERLKGVDSTLKIQPAELGDSAMYLCASSRTQNTGELFFGEGSRLTVL.

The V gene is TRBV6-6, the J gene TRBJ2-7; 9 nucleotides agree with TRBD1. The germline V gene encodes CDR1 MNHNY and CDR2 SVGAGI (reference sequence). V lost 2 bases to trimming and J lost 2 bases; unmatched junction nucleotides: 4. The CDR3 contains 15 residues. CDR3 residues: CASSYGQGKTYEQYF. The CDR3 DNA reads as TGTGCCAGCAGTTACGGACAGGGGAAGACCTACGAGCAGTACTTC.

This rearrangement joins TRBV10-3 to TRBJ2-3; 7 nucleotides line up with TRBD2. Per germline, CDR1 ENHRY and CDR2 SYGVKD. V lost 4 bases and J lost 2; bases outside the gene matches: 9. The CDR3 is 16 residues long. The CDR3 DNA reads TGTGCCATCAGTGGCACTAGCGACAAACCCACAGATACGCAGTATTTT. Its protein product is CAISGTSDKPTDTQYF.

This chain's CDR3 is CATSRGDRDRASAGGYTF. The CDR3 DNA is TGTGCCACCAGCAGAGGCGACCGGGACAGGGCCTCAGCTGGTGGCTACACCTTC. The gene calls are TRBV15 and TRBJ1-2, with 9 positions matching TRBD1. V was clipped by 1 base and J by 7 bases; unmatched bases: 16. The CDR3 extends over 18 amino acids. From germline, CDR1 is LNHNV and CDR2 YYDKDF (reference sequence). Supplemented by reference TRBV15 and TRBJ1-2, the full variable domain reads DAMVIQNPRYQVTQFGKPVTLSCSQTLNHNVMYWYQQKSSQAPKLLFHYYDKDFNNEADTPDNFQSRRPNTSFCFLDIRSPGLGDTAMYLCATSRGDRDRASAGGYTFGSGTRLTVV.

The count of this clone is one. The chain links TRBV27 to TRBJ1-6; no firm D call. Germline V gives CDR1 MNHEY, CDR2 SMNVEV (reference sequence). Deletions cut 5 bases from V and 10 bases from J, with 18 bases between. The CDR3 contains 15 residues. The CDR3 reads CASSAPHAVNSPLHF. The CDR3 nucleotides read TGTGCCAGCAGTGCCCCTCATGCGGTTAACTCACCCCTCCACTTT.

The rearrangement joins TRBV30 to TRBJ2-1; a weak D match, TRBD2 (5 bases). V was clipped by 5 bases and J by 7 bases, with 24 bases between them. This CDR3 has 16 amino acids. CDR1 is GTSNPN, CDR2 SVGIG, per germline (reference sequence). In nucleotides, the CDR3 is TGTGCCTGGGGGCGAGTTGGGCTAGCCAGTCCGAATGAGCAGTTCTTC. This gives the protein CAWGRVGLASPNEQFF.

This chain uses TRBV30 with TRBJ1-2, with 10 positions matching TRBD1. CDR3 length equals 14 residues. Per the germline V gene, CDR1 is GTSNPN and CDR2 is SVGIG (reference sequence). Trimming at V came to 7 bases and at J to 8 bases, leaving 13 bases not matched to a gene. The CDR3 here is CASKSGTGVGGYTF. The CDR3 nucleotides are TGTGCCTCAAAATCCGGGACAGGGGTAGGGGGCTACACCTTC.

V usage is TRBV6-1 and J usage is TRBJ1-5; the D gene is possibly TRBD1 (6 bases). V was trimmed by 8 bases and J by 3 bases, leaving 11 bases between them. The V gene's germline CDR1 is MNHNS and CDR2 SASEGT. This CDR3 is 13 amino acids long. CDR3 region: CASAQGNNQPQHF. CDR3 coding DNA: TGTGCCAGCGCCCAGGGGAACAATCAGCCCCAGCATTTT.

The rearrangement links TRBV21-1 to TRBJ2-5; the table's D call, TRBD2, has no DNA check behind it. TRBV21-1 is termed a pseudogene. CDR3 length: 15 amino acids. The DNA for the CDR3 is TGTGCCAGCAGCCAGGGACTAGAGGTGGGAGAGACCCAGTACTTC. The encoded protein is CASSQGLEVGETQYF.

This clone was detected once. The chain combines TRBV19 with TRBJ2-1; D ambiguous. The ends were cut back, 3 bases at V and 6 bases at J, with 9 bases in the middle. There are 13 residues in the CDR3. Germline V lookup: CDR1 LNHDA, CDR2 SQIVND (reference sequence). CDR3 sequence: CASSIAGTNEQFF. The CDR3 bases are TGTGCCAGTAGTATTGCCGGTACCAATGAGCAGTTCTTC.

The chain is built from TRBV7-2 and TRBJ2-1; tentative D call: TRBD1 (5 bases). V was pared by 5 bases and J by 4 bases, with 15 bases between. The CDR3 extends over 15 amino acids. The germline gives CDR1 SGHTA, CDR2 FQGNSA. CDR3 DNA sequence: TGTGCCAGCAGCCAACGACAGCTGGTTTACAATGAGCAGTTCTTC. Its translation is CASSQRQLVYNEQFF.

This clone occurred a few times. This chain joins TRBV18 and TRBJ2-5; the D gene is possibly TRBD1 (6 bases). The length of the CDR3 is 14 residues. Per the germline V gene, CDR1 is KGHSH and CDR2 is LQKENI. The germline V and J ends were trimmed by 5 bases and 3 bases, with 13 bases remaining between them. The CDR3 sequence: CASSWDILEETQYF. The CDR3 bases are TGTGCCAGCTCATGGGACATTCTAGAAGAGACCCAGTACTTC.

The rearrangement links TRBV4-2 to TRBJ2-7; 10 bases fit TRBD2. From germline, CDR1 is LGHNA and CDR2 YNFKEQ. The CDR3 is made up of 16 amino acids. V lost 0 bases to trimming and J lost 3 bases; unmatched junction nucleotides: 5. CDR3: CASSQDAAGGVYEQYF. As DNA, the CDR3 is TGTGCCAGCAGCCAAGATGCAGCGGGGGGGGTCTACGAGCAGTACTTC.

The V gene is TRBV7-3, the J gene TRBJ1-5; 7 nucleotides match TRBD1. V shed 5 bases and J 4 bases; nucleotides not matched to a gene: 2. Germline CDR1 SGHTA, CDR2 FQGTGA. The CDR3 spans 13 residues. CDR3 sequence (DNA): TGTGCCAGCAGCGCAGGGGGAAATCAGCCCCAGCATTTT. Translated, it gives CASSAGGNQPQHF.